Described below is a single TCR beta chain sequence and its context. This clone is a singleton in its sample. This receptor's antigen is unknown. The sample holds no much larger clone one base away, and base qualities are not on file. The CDR3 regions of human TCRbeta chains were analyzed by immunosequencing. In the source study's methods: Repertoire TCRs were matched against a reference library of SARS-CoV-2-specific TCRs generated with the MIRA antigen-specificity platform. Breadth was defined as the fraction of unique TCRs that were SARS-CoV-2-associated, and depth was defined as the fraction of total T cells that were SARS-CoV-2-associated. Using the MIRA data, each spike-specific TCR was assigned both to the spike region to which the TCR was reactive and to a CD4 or CD8 class. Log10-transformed breadth and depth values were compared by one-way ANOVA with Sidak's multiple comparisons tests. What TCRdb holds here is the immuneACCESS table cut down to in-frame rearrangements. Part of the clones is not present; checked against another copy, under half of the missing clones reflect an unresolved V gene, and the others are unexplained. V and J calls plus clone size are reproduced from that table; the DNA served to infer D and trimming. This sample has 150,000 to 200,000 clones in its table, and about 92% of those were observed once. In total, the top ten clones hold 3% to 5% of the sample.

The label giving this sample's time point can be read as: baseline before first vaccination. Vaccinee samples were obtained from the UK trials COV001 and COV002, which included a single-blind randomized controlled phase 2/3 trial of AZD1222 (ChAdOx1 nCoV-19) in healthy adults. For TCRbeta chain sequencing, PBMC samples were collected from trial participants at day 0 and at day 28 after the second dose. This entry is derived from a study of T cell responses to AZD1222 COVID-19 vaccine (dated by TCRdb to the early 2020s). Notes on the research overall: Because spike-specific TCR depth and breadth did not differ between the two schedules, AZD1222 recipients who got a second dose at roughly 4 weeks were pooled with those who got a second dose at roughly 12 weeks. TCR sequencing was performed for about 240 trial participants, of whom about 200 were given two doses of AZD1222 and around 26 were given two doses of MenACWY control vaccine. Enrollment into the trials was organized by age into subgroups of 18-55, 56-69 and 70-plus years, and those subgroups contained approximately 150, 30 and 60 TCR-sequenced participants, respectively. General conclusions and limits of the study: A significant rise in spike-specific TCR breadth and depth was observed after two AZD1222 doses relative to day 0 and relative to MenACWY recipients. Most participants were white British and females outnumbered males, and the authors suggested that clonal diversity may have been underestimated. Because no day 14 peak-response samples were available, the repertoires could be characterized only after the peak T cell response. Epitopes outside the regions mutated in the B.1.351 and B.1.1.7 variants were reportedly recognized by nearly half of the unique spike-specific TCRs. Conclusions about previously exposed vaccinees are limited, since just five or six AZD1222 recipients were seropositive for SARS-CoV-2 at baseline. In the small 56-69-year group, the increase in depth fell short of significance, most likely because of low power. CD4 TCRs associated with the vaccine covered the entire spike protein, and the dominant responses were in regions 160-218 and 743-854.

CDR3 length: 15 amino acids, cysteine to phenylalanine. Of all the DNA, just the CDR3 is kept, 45 bases in frame from base 1. V and J are truncated by 0 bases and 10 bases respectively, leaving an intervening sequence of 14 bases. CDR1 and CDR2 are drawn from the germline V gene: SGHRS, YFSETQ. The TCR sequence derives from an adult in good health. The starting material was peripheral blood, obtained on day 0 of AZD1222 vaccination. The chain joins TRBV5-1 to TRBJ1-6; the D gene identity is not certain. The DNA sequence follows: TGCGCCAGCAGCTTGGAGGCAGCGCCGATATCACCCCTCCACTTT. The translation is CASSLEAAPISPLHF.